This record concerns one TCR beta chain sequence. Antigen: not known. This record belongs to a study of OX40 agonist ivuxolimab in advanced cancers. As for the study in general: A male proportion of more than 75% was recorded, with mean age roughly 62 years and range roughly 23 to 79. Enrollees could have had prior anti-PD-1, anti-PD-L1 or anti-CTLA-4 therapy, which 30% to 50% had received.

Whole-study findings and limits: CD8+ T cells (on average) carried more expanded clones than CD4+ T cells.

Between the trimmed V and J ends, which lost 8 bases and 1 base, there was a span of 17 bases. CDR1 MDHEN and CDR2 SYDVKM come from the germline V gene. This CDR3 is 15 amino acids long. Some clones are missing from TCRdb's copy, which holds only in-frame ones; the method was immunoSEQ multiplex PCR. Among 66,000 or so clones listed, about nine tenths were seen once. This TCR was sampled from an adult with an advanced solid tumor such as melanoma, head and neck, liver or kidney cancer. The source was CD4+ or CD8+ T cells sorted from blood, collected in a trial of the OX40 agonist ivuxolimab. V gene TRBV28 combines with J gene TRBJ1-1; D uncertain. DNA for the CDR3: TGTGCCAGCTTAAAAGATCTACGATCGAACACTGAAGCTTTCTTT. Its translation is CASLKDLRSNTEAFF.